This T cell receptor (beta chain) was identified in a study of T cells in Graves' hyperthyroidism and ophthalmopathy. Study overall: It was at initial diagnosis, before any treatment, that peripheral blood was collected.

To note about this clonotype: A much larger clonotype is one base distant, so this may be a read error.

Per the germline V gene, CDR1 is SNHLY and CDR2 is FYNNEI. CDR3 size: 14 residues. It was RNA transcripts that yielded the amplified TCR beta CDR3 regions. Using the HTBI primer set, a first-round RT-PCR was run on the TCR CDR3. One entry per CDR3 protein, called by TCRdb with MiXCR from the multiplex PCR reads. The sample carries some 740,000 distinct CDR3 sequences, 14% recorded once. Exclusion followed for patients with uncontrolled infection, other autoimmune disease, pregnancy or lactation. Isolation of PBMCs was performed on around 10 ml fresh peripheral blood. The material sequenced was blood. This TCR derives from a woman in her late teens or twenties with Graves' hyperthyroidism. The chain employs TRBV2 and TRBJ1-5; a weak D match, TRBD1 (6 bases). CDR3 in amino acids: CTSSAWGAEQPQHF. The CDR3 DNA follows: TGTACCAGCAGCGCATGGGGGGCTGAACAGCCCCAGCATTTT.